The entry below describes one T cell receptor (beta chain). This record belongs to a study of blood T cell repertoires in COVID-19. Assay used: immunoSEQ multiplex PCR; TCRdb lists only in-frame clones, some missing. The sample lists tens of thousands of clones, about 86% seen once, with more than 1.4% in the top ten. The sequence derives from a woman aged 60-75 years with acute or convalescent COVID-19. Sequencing used peripheral blood.

The CDR3 is CASKQGAGTGELFF. The DNA for the CDR3 is TGTGCCAGCAAACAGGGGGCCGGCACCGGGGAGCTGTTTTTT. This chain links TRBV6-5 with TRBJ2-2; 9 bases line up with TRBD1. The length of the CDR3 is 14 residues. CDR1 is MNHEY and CDR2 is SVGAGI in the germline V gene. V gave up 7 bases and J gave up 4 bases; unmatched junction bases: 4.